This T cell receptor (beta chain) was sequenced during a study of shared clonotypes between healthy human individuals. The table came from immunoSEQ multiplex PCR; TCRdb's copy has only in-frame clones and leaves some out. The top ten hold 0.14% of the sample, which has about 2,500,000 clones, about 92% seen once. V gave up 3 bases and J gave up 11 bases, with 16 bases separating them. Germline CDR1 SGHVS, CDR2 FNYEAQ. The CDR3 length is 13 residues. Concerning this clone itself: Its antigen is not known.

Study-wide points: Memory subsets generally showed lower estimated richness than naive subsets. Large sequencing depth failed to make sorted-subset sequencing complete, rarefaction showed.

Sequencing was carried out using naive CD4+ T cells sorted from blood. Subset here: CD45RA+ positively selected. The V gene is TRBV7-6, the J gene TRBJ2-5, with D possibly being TRBD1 (6 bases). This sequence originates from a man between 18 and 35 years old in good health. The CDR3 bases are TGTGCCAGCAGCTTGGGACAAGCAGCTCGGCAGTACTTC. Residues: CASSLGQAARQYF.